This passage covers 24 T cell receptor beta chains from one sample sequenced in a study of shared clonotypes between healthy human individuals. Profiling relied on immunoSEQ multiplex PCR, and the TCRdb table lists in-frame clones only, not all of them. The table lists millions of clones, about 95% of them singletons. The naive CD8 fraction comprised CD45RO-negative cells positively selected for CCR7 and excluded terminally differentiated effector memory CD45RA+ cells. The source material was naive CD8+ T cells sorted from blood. These receptors were taken from a man younger than 35 in good health.

The rearrangement uses TRBV7-9 and TRBJ2-3; TRBD1 matches at 10 bases. CDR1 is SEHNR and CDR2 is FQNEAQ in the germline V gene (reference sequence). This CDR3 has 15 residues. V dropped 6 bases and J dropped 1; count of bases not matched to a gene: 4. The CDR3 DNA reads TGTGCCAGCAGGGGACAGGGGTCCGGCACAGATACGCAGTATTTT. This translates into CASRGQGSGTDTQYF. The full variable domain, its missing parts supplied by reference TRBV7-9 and TRBJ2-3, is DTGVSQNPRHKITKRGQNVTFRCDPISEHNRLYWYRQTLGQGPEFLTYFQNEAQLEKSRLLSDRFSAERPKGSFSTLEIQRTEQGDSAMYLCASRGQGSGTDTQYFGPGTRLTVL.

The chain carries TRBV7-9 and TRBJ2-5, with 9 bases identical to TRBD2. J lost 5 bases, V lost 5 bases, and 9 bases had no gene match. Germline V gene lookup returns CDR1 SEHNR and CDR2 FQNEAQ (reference sequence). The CDR3 totals 15 residues. CDR3 sequence (DNA): TGTGCCAGCAGCCCCCCCGGGACTAGCCTTGAGACCCAGTACTTC. Its protein product is CASSPPGTSLETQYF.

The chain links TRBV11-2 to TRBJ2-1; D unresolved. Between the trimmed V and J ends, which lost 2 bases and 5 bases, there was a span of 16 bases. The V gene's germline CDR1 is SGHAT and CDR2 FQNNGV. The CDR3 is 16 amino acids. Written as DNA, the CDR3 is TGTGCCAGCAGCTTAACTTTGTCGGGCGTAGACAATGAGCAGTTCTTC. It yields the protein CASSLTLSGVDNEQFF.

This chain connects TRBV28 to TRBJ2-3; D is unclear. There are 17 residues in the CDR3. V lost 3 bases and J lost 1, with 17 bases in between. Germline V gives CDR1 MDHEN, CDR2 SYDVKM. The CDR3 here is CASSFRVSLDGTDTQYF. CDR3 sequence (DNA): TGTGCCAGCAGTTTCCGTGTCTCCCTCGACGGCACAGATACGCAGTATTTT. The variable domain in full, completed from reference TRBV28 and TRBJ2-3, reads DVKVTQSSRYLVKRTGEKVFLECVQDMDHENMFWYRQDPGLGLRLIYFSYDVKMKEKGDIPEGYSVSREKKERFSLILESASTNQTSMYLCASSFRVSLDGTDTQYFGPGTRLTVL.

V is TRBV11-1 and J is TRBJ1-6; D gene uncertain. This CDR3 has 18 residues. Germline CDR1 and CDR2: SGHAT and FQDESV (reference sequence). V was cut by 3 bases and J by 3 bases, with 18 bases left in between. The CDR3 sequence is CASSLSNPDLYYNSPLHF. The DNA of the CDR3 is TGTGCCAGCAGCTTGTCCAACCCAGACCTCTACTATAATTCACCCCTCCACTTT.

This sequence joins TRBV7-8 and TRBJ2-7; D unresolved. Germline-derived CDR1 and CDR2 are SGHVS and FQNEAQ. Trimming removed 9 bases at V and 0 bases at J, with 15 bases between. This CDR3 is 14 amino acids long. The DNA of the CDR3 is TGTGCCAGTTCGATCCTGCATGGCTCCTACGAGCAGTACTTC. Amino acids: CASSILHGSYEQYF.

About this clone: Other DNA sequences in this sample translate to the same CDR3. DNA for the CDR3: TGCGCCAGCAGCCAAGAAACAGGGGATCCCTACGAGCAGTACTTC. Encoded protein: CASSQETGDPYEQYF. The rearrangement links TRBV4-3 to TRBJ2-7; TRBD1 aligns across 7 bases. The ends lost 0 bases at V and 2 bases at J; junction bases unmatched: 4. Germline V lookup: CDR1 LGHNA, CDR2 YSLEER. The CDR3 contains 15 residues.

The rearrangement links TRBV28 to TRBJ2-7, with 7 bases aligning to TRBD1. Germline CDR1 is MDHEN and CDR2 is SYDVKM. J lost 2 bases, V lost 5 bases, and 6 bases had no gene match. The length of the CDR3 is 14 residues. The CDR3 bases are TGTGCCAGCAGTGTTGTCGGACAGGCCTACGAGCAGTACTTC. Encoded protein: CASSVVGQAYEQYF.

This chain connects TRBV11-1 to TRBJ2-7, with TRBD1 matching 9 bases. From germline, CDR1 is SGHAT and CDR2 FQDESV (reference sequence). The CDR3 totals 15 residues. Trimming at V came to 5 bases and at J to 4 bases, leaving 9 bases not matched to a gene. The CDR3 bases are TGTGCCAGCAGCCCGGGACAGGGCGGAACGTACGAGCAGTACTTC. It translates to CASSPGQGGTYEQYF.

The chain is built from TRBV18 and TRBJ2-5, with D unclear. This CDR3 contains 14 residues. CDR1 is KGHSH, CDR2 LQKENI, per germline. V was trimmed by 0 bases and J by 4 bases, leaving 9 bases between them. CDR3 loop: CASSPPIYGETQYF. The CDR3 nucleotides read TGTGCCAGCTCACCACCTATTTACGGAGAGACCCAGTACTTC.

The chain has TRBV29-1 and TRBJ2-2, with unresolved D. The CDR3 sequence is 15 residues long. Germline CDR1 and CDR2: SQVTM and ANQGSEA. V dropped 0 bases and J dropped 0 bases, with 8 bases sitting between them. The CDR3 DNA is TGCAGCGTTGAAGATTGGTCAGCGAACACCGGGGAGCTGTTTTTT. This sequence encodes CSVEDWSANTGELFF.

J is TRBJ1-1 and V is TRBV9; D possibly corresponds to TRBD1 (5 bases). CDR3 length equals 14 residues. In germline, CDR1 is SGDLS, CDR2 YYNGEE. V lost 0 bases and J lost 6, with 12 bases in between. CDR3: CASSVGVRGAEAFF. The CDR3 nucleotides are TGTGCCAGCAGCGTAGGAGTGAGGGGCGCTGAAGCTTTCTTT. The whole variable domain, filled in from reference TRBV9 and TRBJ1-1, reads DSGVTQTPKHLITATGQRVTLRCSPRSGDLSVYWYQQSLDQGLQFLIQYYNGEERAKGNILERFSAQQFPDLHSELNLSSLELGDSALYFCASSVGVRGAEAFFGQGTRLTVV.

V is TRBV6-6 and J is TRBJ2-5; TRBD2 agrees at 12 bases. In germline, CDR1 is MNHNY, CDR2 SVGAGI (reference sequence). Germline trimming cut 2 bases from V and 2 bases from J; bases unmatched to any gene: 0. CDR3 size: 15 residues. CDR3 sequence: CASSYTSGGQETQYF. CDR3 DNA: TGTGCCAGCAGTTACACTAGCGGGGGGCAAGAGACCCAGTACTTC.

In regard to this clone: In the same sample, other DNA sequences code for this CDR3. The chain recombines TRBV29-1 with TRBJ2-1; a weak D match, TRBD1 (6 bases). Germline CDR1 and CDR2: SQVTM and ANQGSEA. Between the trimmed V and J ends, which lost 0 bases and 7 bases, there was a span of 10 bases. This CDR3 has 13 residues. As DNA, the CDR3 is TGCAGCGTTGAAGATCAAGGGGGAAATGAGCAGTTCTTC. This codes for CSVEDQGGNEQFF.

The genes are TRBV27 and TRBJ2-5; 11 bases align to TRBD2. CDR3 length: 15 amino acids. In germline, CDR1 is MNHEY, CDR2 SMNVEV (reference sequence). V shed 3 bases and J 4 bases; nucleotides not matched to a gene: 4. CDR3 bases: TGTGCCAGCAGTTTTGGCGGACTAGCGGGAGAGACCCAGTACTTC. It encodes CASSFGGLAGETQYF.

The CDR3 sequence: CASTSALGTASYNEQFF. CDR3 nucleotides: TGTGCCAGCACTTCCGCCCTCGGGACTGCCTCCTACAATGAGCAGTTCTTC. The chain carries TRBV28 and TRBJ2-1; D may be TRBD2 (6 bases). Germline V gene sequence: CDR1 MDHEN, CDR2 SYDVKM. CDR3 length equals 17 residues. V was pared by 7 bases and J by 0 bases, with 19 bases between.

J is TRBJ2-7 and V is TRBV27; 9 bases align to TRBD2. The V and J ends lost 5 bases and 3 bases, in that order; junction bases with no gene match: 5. The CDR3 spans 14 residues. Germline V gives CDR1 MNHEY, CDR2 SMNVEV (reference sequence). The CDR3 region has the DNA TGTGCCAGCAGTATAGCGGGAGTGGGCTACGAGCAGTACTTC. Its translation: CASSIAGVGYEQYF.

The CDR3 loop is CARSLVGGEETQYF. CDR3 nucleotide sequence: TGTGCCAGAAGCTTAGTAGGGGGAGAGGAGACCCAGTACTTC. J is TRBJ2-5 and V is TRBV7-5; the table's D gene call, TRBD1, was not cross checked with the DNA. TRBV7-5 is designated a pseudogene. CDR3 length: 14 amino acids.

The chain has TRBV9 and TRBJ2-1, with D uncertain. The CDR3 totals 12 residues. V lost 3 bases to trimming and J lost 9 bases, with 10 bases between them. Germline CDR1 SGDLS, CDR2 YYNGEE. The CDR3, as DNA: TGTGCCAGCAGCGCCCCGAAGCCTGAGCAGTTCTTC. Encoded protein: CASSAPKPEQFF. The variable domain in full, completed from reference TRBV9 and TRBJ2-1, reads DSGVTQTPKHLITATGQRVTLRCSPRSGDLSVYWYQQSLDQGLQFLIQYYNGEERAKGNILERFSAQQFPDLHSELNLSSLELGDSALYFCASSAPKPEQFFGPGTRLTVL.

The chain is built from TRBV10-1 and TRBJ2-7; 7 bases map to TRBD2. Looked up from germline, CDR1 is WNHNN and CDR2 is SYGVQD (reference sequence). This CDR3 comprises 17 residues. After removal of 0 bases from V and 1 base from J, the junction contained 9 bases not matched to a gene. As DNA, the CDR3 is TGCGCCAGCAGTGAGTCACCGGGGGGTCCGTTTTCCTACGAGCAGTACTTC. It codes for CASSESPGGPFSYEQYF.

The CDR3 loop reads CASSVGGALGSTEAFF. The DNA of the CDR3 is TGTGCCAGCAGCGTAGGGGGAGCTCTAGGGAGCACTGAAGCTTTCTTT. The chain recombines TRBV9 with TRBJ1-1; D ambiguous. The CDR3 has 16 residues. From germline, CDR1 is SGDLS and CDR2 YYNGEE. With 0 bases removed from V and 4 bases from J, the gap between germline ends came to 16 bases.

This clone came up once. The chain carries TRBV5-6 and TRBJ2-7; 9 bases are shared with TRBD1. V was pared by 4 bases and J by 7 bases, with 12 bases of the junction left unmatched. This CDR3 spans 15 amino acids. From germline, CDR1 is SGHDT and CDR2 YYEEEE. The CDR3 spells CASSPGTGKFGEQYF. CDR3 bases: TGTGCCAGCAGCCCCGGGACAGGGAAGTTCGGGGAGCAGTACTTC.

Concerning this clone: Other DNA variants within this sample encode the same CDR3. This chain joins TRBV27 and TRBJ2-7; tentatively, D is TRBD1 (6 bases). Germline V lookup: CDR1 MNHEY, CDR2 SMNVEV (reference sequence). This CDR3 region has 13 residues. Trimming took off 5 bases at V and 3 bases at J, with 11 bases between the two ends. CDR3 sequence (DNA): TGTGCCAGCAGTACCCAGGGGCTCTACGAGCAGTACTTC. Translation: CASSTQGLYEQYF.

The chain uses TRBV11-2 and TRBJ2-7; 12 bases are shared with TRBD1. V shed 5 bases, J shed 7 bases, and the junction held 9 bases outside the gene matches. The germline V gene has CDR1 SGHAT and CDR2 FQNNGV. The CDR3 totals 15 residues. The CDR3 bases are TGTGCCAGCAGCATACCGGGACAGGGGGCTCGGGAGCAGTACTTC. Protein sequence: CASSIPGQGAREQYF.